Below, 10 T cell receptor beta chains from the same sample are listed, as sequenced in a study of technical replicates of blood from a few donors. Here immunoSEQ multiplex PCR was the method, and the copy in TCRdb shows in-frame clones only, minus some. The sample lists under 80,000 clones, roughly 90% occurring once. Sequencing was carried out using PBMCs. These TCRs come from a human donor in good health. Some clones in this sample may be carry-over from other donors' samples.

This chain joins TRBV7-2 and TRBJ1-1; 7 nucleotides match TRBD1. This CDR3 contains 15 residues. V gave up 5 bases and J gave up 1 base; unmatched junction bases: 7. Germline V lookup: CDR1 SGHTA, CDR2 FQGNSA. CDR3 nucleotides: TGTGCCAGCAGCCCGCAGACAGGGAGGAACACTGAAGCTTTCTTT. It encodes CASSPQTGRNTEAFF.

This clone has only one observation. The V call is TRBV9, the J call TRBJ2-5, with D possibly TRBD1 on 6 matching bases. The CDR3 totals 13 residues. In germline, CDR1 is SGDLS, CDR2 YYNGEE. Trimming left V 0 bases short and J 5 bases short, with 8 bases between. CDR3 region: CASSVGQGETQYF. CDR3 nucleotide sequence: TGTGCCAGCAGCGTAGGGCAGGGGGAGACCCAGTACTTC. Full variable domain (outside the CDR3, taken from reference TRBV9 and TRBJ2-5): DSGVTQTPKHLITATGQRVTLRCSPRSGDLSVYWYQQSLDQGLQFLIQYYNGEERAKGNILERFSAQQFPDLHSELNLSSLELGDSALYFCASSVGQGETQYFGPGTRLLVL.

The chain joins TRBV9 to TRBJ2-4, with 8 bases that match TRBD2. The V segment lost 4 bases and the J segment 8 bases; nucleotides outside the gene matches: 5. The CDR3 runs 13 residues. The V gene's germline CDR1 is SGDLS and CDR2 YYNGEE. CDR3 in amino acids: CASSTAGADIQYF. The CDR3 DNA sequence: TGTGCCAGCAGCACAGCGGGGGCGGACATTCAGTACTTC.

The chain carries TRBV7-2 and TRBJ2-1, with D maybe TRBD2 (5 bases). Per the germline V gene, CDR1 is SGHTA and CDR2 is FQGNSA. The CDR3 spans 15 residues. V lost 5 bases, J lost 7 bases, and 18 bases lay in between. CDR3 amino acids: CASSLLGPSGNEQFF. CDR3 nucleotide sequence: TGTGCCAGCAGCCTACTAGGCCCCTCAGGAAATGAGCAGTTCTTC.

The V and J genes are TRBV5-8 and TRBJ2-7, with TRBD1 as a possible D gene (6 bases). CDR3 length equals 12 residues. Trimming pared 4 bases from V and 5 bases from J, leaving 10 bases between. Looked up from germline, CDR1 is SGHTS and CDR2 is YDEGEE. CDR3 loop: CASSLRGHEQYF. The DNA for the CDR3 is TGTGCCAGCAGCCTCAGGGGTCACGAGCAGTACTTC.

This chain links TRBV4-1 with TRBJ2-7; TRBD1 agrees at 10 bases. The CDR3 contains 17 residues. Per germline, CDR1 MGHRA and CDR2 YSYEKL. Trimming took 1 base from V and 0 from J; bases not matched to a gene: 6. The CDR3 here is CASSQAGDRGDSYEQYF. CDR3 in DNA: TGCGCCAGCAGCCAAGCGGGGGACAGGGGTGACTCCTACGAGCAGTACTTC.

Relative to its sample, this clone is medium-sized. The V call is TRBV4-2, the J call TRBJ2-1, with 12 bases that match TRBD2. There are 16 residues in the CDR3. The V gene's germline CDR1 is LGHNA and CDR2 YNFKEQ. V was clipped by 1 base and J by 4 bases; unmatched bases: 2. The CDR3 region has the DNA TGTGCCAGCAGCCAAGGGACTAGCGGGGAGTACAATGAGCAGTTCTTC. Its protein is CASSQGTSGEYNEQFF.

The chain combines TRBV7-9 with TRBJ1-1, with D uncertain. Deletions cut 6 bases from V and 1 base from J, with 9 bases between. Germline V gene sequence: CDR1 SEHNR, CDR2 FQNEAQ (reference sequence). The CDR3 has 13 residues. The CDR3 DNA follows: TGTGCCAGCAGTCCCGTCGGGAACACTGAAGCTTTCTTT. Translating it yields CASSPVGNTEAFF.

V is TRBV5-1 and J is TRBJ1-2, with 12 positions matching TRBD1. After removal of 0 bases from V and 4 bases from J, the junction contained 7 bases not matched to a gene. Germline CDR1 reads SGHRS; CDR2 reads YFSETQ. The CDR3 is made up of 17 amino acids. CDR3 protein: CASSLALGQGAGYGYTF. The DNA of the CDR3 is TGCGCCAGCAGCTTGGCCCTGGGACAGGGGGCTGGCTATGGCTACACCTTC.

The chain has TRBV5-1 and TRBJ1-1; 9 nucleotides match TRBD1. Trimming at V came to 4 bases and at J to 1 base, leaving 8 bases not matched to a gene. CDR1 is SGHRS and CDR2 is YFSETQ in the germline V gene. The CDR3 loop spans 16 amino acids. The CDR3 here is CASSEQGAKTNTEAFF. CDR3 DNA: TGCGCCAGCAGCGAACAGGGGGCCAAAACGAACACTGAAGCTTTCTTT.